The rows below give T cell receptor beta chains drawn from one sample of a study of radiation and T cells in renal cell carcinoma. Data came from immunoSEQ multiplex PCR; TCRdb stores just in-frame clones and leaves some out. The data show approximately 110,000 clones, 80% to 85% seen once. The input for sequencing was blood, taken from a patient whose treatment included radiotherapy and nephrectomy. These TCRs come from a woman aged 55-69 years with renal cell carcinoma. Each CDR3 is given with its conserved first and last residue. D genes are given only for firm matches. Clone size is shown for a subset of rows, as once, few, many or a class of expanded clone.

D	size	V	J	CDR3	DNA
NA	NA	TRBV4-1	TRBJ1-3	CASSQGLSGNTIYF	TGCGCCAGCAGCCAAGGACTTTCTGGAAACACCATATATTTT
NA	NA	TRBV25-1	TRBJ1-2	CASSERAHAGKRSYGYTF	TGTGCCAGCAGTGAAAGGGCCCACGCAGGGAAGAGGAGCTATGGCTACACCTTC
NA	NA	TRBV14	TRBJ1-1	CASSQALFTEAFF	TGTGCCAGCAGCCAAGCCCTGTTCACTGAAGCTTTCTTT
NA	NA	TRBV28	TRBJ1-2	CASSLLGTTLGYTF	TGTGCCAGCAGTTTACTGGGGACGACCCTCGGCTACACCTTC
TRBD1	NA	TRBV7-2	TRBJ1-2	CASSRDRAGYTF	TGTGCCAGCAGCCGGGACAGGGCTGGCTACACCTTC
NA	NA	TRBV18	TRBJ1-1	CASSPAERVEAFF	TGTGCCAGCTCACCGGCGGAGAGGGTGGAAGCTTTCTTT
NA	NA	TRBV6-1	TRBJ1-4	CASSEPGLEKLFF	TGTGCCAGCAGTGAACCGGGGTTGGAAAAACTGTTTTTT
NA	NA	TRBV2	TRBJ1-6	CASSPDQTGYGSPLHF	TGTGCCAGCAGCCCGGATCAAACAGGGTACGGATCACCCCTCCACTTT
NA	NA	TRBV6-5	TRBJ2-1	CASSDQGDNEQFF	TGTGCCAGCAGTGATCAGGGAGACAATGAGCAGTTCTTC
TRBD1	NA	TRBV4-1	TRBJ2-2	CASNEGARTGELFF	TGCGCCAGCAATGAGGGGGCGCGCACCGGGGAGCTGTTTTTT
NA	NA	TRBV7-2	TRBJ1-2	CASSFGQLNYGYTF	TGTGCCAGCAGCTTTGGACAGCTGAACTATGGCTACACCTTC
NA	NA	TRBV7-6	TRBJ2-7	CASSLEAREQYF	TGTGCCAGCAGCTTAGAAGCGCGGGAGCAGTACTTC
NA	NA	TRBV19	TRBJ1-2	CASMESRGAYGYTF	TGTGCCAGTATGGAGAGTCGGGGGGCCTATGGCTACACCTTC
NA	NA	TRBV7-3	TRBJ1-6	CASSVPSSGSPLHF	TGTGCCAGCAGCGTACCCTCCTCAGGATCACCCCTCCACTTT
NA	once	TRBV6-5	TRBJ2-3	CASSPRVDTQYF	TGTGCCAGCAGCCCGAGGGTAGATACGCAGTATTTT
TRBD1	few	TRBV6-5	TRBJ1-1	CASSYSGPGGTEAFF	TGTGCCAGCAGTTACTCGGGGCCAGGGGGCACTGAAGCTTTCTTT
NA	NA	TRBV15	TRBJ2-3	CATSRVRYTDTQYF	TGTGCCACCAGCAGAGTTAGATACACAGATACGCAGTATTTT
NA	NA	TRBV28	TRBJ1-5	CASSYRPRQPQHF	TGTGCCAGCAGTTATAGGCCTAGGCAGCCCCAGCATTTT
TRBD1	NA	TRBV5-1	TRBJ1-2	CASSNGQANYGYTF	TGCGCCAGCAGCAACGGACAGGCTAACTATGGCTACACCTTC
NA	NA	TRBV29-1	TRBJ1-3	CSVGQTSGNTIYF	TGCAGCGTTGGGCAGACCTCTGGAAACACCATATATTTT
NA	NA	TRBV6-5	TRBJ1-6	CASSYSQPPLYPLHF	TGTGCCAGCAGTTACTCGCAGCCCCCGCTATATCCCCTCCACTTT
NA	NA	TRBV2	TRBJ1-3	CASSEGRSITVGNTIYF	TGTGCCAGCAGTGAAGGCCGGAGTATTACCGTTGGAAACACCATATATTTT
NA	NA	TRBV18	TRBJ2-2	CASSPPGTANTGELFF	TGTGCCAGCTCACCACCGGGGACGGCGAACACCGGGGAGCTGTTTTTT
NA	few	TRBV27	TRBJ1-2	CASSLSGRSEGYTF	TGTGCCAGCAGTTTATCCGGCCGTTCTGAAGGCTACACCTTC
NA	NA	TRBV9	TRBJ1-1	CASSLEGLEPNTEAFF	TGTGCCAGCAGCCTTGAGGGGCTAGAACCGAACACTGAAGCTTTCTTT
TRBD2	NA	TRBV4-1	TRBJ2-7	CASSQDRPSGSYEQYF	TGCGCCAGCAGCCAAGATCGGCCTAGCGGTTCCTACGAGCAGTACTTC
NA	NA	TRBV11-1	TRBJ2-7	CASSLFPRGGKTYEQYF	TGTGCCAGCAGCTTATTCCCTAGGGGGGGTAAAACCTACGAGCAGTACTTC
NA	NA	TRBV4-1	TRBJ1-3	CASSQYPPGQSSGNTIYF	TGCGCCAGCAGCCAATACCCACCGGGGCAGAGCTCTGGAAACACCATATATTTT
NA	NA	TRBV28	TRBJ1-2	CASSPHRQWGYGYTF	TGTGCCAGCAGCCCTCATAGACAGTGGGGCTATGGCTACACCTTC
NA	NA	TRBV29-1	TRBJ1-6	CSVSLGSRYNSPLHF	TGCAGCGTTAGCTTAGGGTCTCGGTATAATTCACCCCTCCACTTT
NA	NA	TRBV9	TRBJ2-5	CASSVRQGQETQYF	TGTGCCAGCAGCGTACGGCAGGGCCAAGAGACCCAGTACTTC
TRBD1	NA	TRBV19	TRBJ1-3	CASSLQGAIGNTIYF	TGTGCCAGTAGCTTACAGGGGGCCATTGGAAACACCATATATTTT
NA	NA	TRBV19	TRBJ2-7	CASSMGERNEQYF	TGTGCCAGTAGTATGGGGGAGAGGAACGAGCAGTACTTC
NA	NA	TRBV7-9	TRBJ1-1	CASSFDLGTEAFF	TGTGCCAGCAGCTTCGACCTGGGGACCGAAGCTTTCTTT
NA	once	TRBV28	TRBJ1-2	CASSTPGGLGYTF	TGTGCCAGCAGTACCCCCGGGGGGCTTGGCTACACCTTC
NA	NA	TRBV29-1	TRBJ1-2	CSVGGHTRYGYTF	TGCAGCGTTGGAGGGCATACGCGCTATGGCTACACCTTC
TRBD1	few	TRBV10-3	TRBJ1-1	CAISREGTVLPPGAFF	TGTGCCATCTCCCGAGAAGGGACAGTATTACCCCCTGGGGCTTTCTTT
TRBD1	NA	TRBV6-1	TRBJ2-7	CASSAGPMTGNEQYF	TGTGCCAGCAGTGCCGGCCCTATGACAGGGAACGAGCAGTACTTC
NA	NA	TRBV19	TRBJ1-5	CASSIREEQPQHF	TGTGCCAGTAGTATCAGGGAGGAGCAGCCCCAGCATTTT
TRBD1	NA	TRBV28	TRBJ2-5	CASSYQTGGEETQYF	TGTGCCAGCAGCTACCAGACAGGGGGTGAAGAGACCCAGTACTTC
NA	few	TRBV19	TRBJ1-1	CASTEDSMNTEAFF	TGTGCCAGTACGGAGGACAGTATGAACACTGAAGCTTTCTTT
NA	NA	TRBV27	TRBJ2-2	CASSFLGGTVRAGELFF	TGTGCCAGCAGTTTTTTGGGGGGGACAGTACGGGCCGGGGAGCTGTTTTTT
NA	NA	TRBV6-6	TRBJ2-5	CASSYSTKSAKTQYF	TGTGCCAGCAGTTACTCCACGAAATCCGCCAAGACCCAGTACTTC
TRBD1	NA	TRBV5-4	TRBJ2-5	CASSNGQEKETQYF	TGTGCCAGCAGCAACGGACAGGAAAAAGAGACCCAGTACTTC
NA	NA	TRBV6-5	TRBJ1-3	CASGSGLGNTIYF	TGTGCCAGCGGCTCGGGTCTTGGAAACACCATATATTTT
NA	NA	TRBV7-9	TRBJ1-2	CASSLARSTVFYGYTF	TGTGCCAGCAGCTTAGCCCGATCGACAGTTTTCTATGGCTACACCTTC